This T cell receptor beta chain was documented in a study of blood T cell repertoires in COVID-19. Looking at the study overall: From the United States, Italy and Spain came samples of acute and convalescent COVID-19. Sample material is recorded as cDNA or gDNA derived from T cells, B-cell-depleted T cells, or PBMCs.

The V end lost 3 bases, the J end lost 2 bases, and 15 bases lay between the germline ends. CDR1 is SGHRS, CDR2 YFSETQ, per germline. This CDR3 contains 16 residues. Original handling: Amplification with reference gene primers provided the estimates of nucleated cell counts. Measured with immunoSEQ multiplex PCR; TCRdb has only the in-frame clones, and not every one. The V and J calls and clone size are taken from that table; D and trimming were inferred from the DNA. Of 81,000 or so clones listed, approximately 89% are singletons. Specimen: peripheral blood. The TCR comes from an older man with active or convalescent COVID-19. The chain uses TRBV5-1 and TRBJ2-1; tentative D call: TRBD1 (6 bases). The CDR3 protein is CASSSGDTLTYNEQFF. The CDR3 DNA is TGCGCCAGCAGCTCCGGGGACACCCTGACCTACAATGAGCAGTTCTTC. Together with reference TRBV5-1 and TRBJ2-1, the CDR3 gives the full variable domain: KAGVTQTPRYLIKTRGQQVTLSCSPISGHRSVSWYQQTPGQGLQFLFEYFSETQRNKGNFPGRFSGRQFSNSRSEMNVSTLELGDSALYLCASSSGDTLTYNEQFFGPGTRLTVL.